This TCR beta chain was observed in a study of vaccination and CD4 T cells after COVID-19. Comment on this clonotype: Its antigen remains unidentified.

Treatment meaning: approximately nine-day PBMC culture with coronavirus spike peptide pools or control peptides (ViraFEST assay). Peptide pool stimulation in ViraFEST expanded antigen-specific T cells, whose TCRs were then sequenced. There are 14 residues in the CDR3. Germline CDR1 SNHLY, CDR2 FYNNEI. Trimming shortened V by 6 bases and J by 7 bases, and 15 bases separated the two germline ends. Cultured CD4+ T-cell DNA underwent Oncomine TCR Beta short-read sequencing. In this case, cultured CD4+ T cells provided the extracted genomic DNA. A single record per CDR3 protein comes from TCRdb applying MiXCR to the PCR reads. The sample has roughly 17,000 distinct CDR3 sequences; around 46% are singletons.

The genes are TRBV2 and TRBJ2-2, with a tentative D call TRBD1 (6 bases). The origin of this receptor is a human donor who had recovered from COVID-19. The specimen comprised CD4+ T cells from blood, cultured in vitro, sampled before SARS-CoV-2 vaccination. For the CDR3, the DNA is TGTGCCAGCAGCGGGACATGGTCCGTCGGGGAGCTGTTTTTT. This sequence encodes CASSGTWSVGELFF.